Below, 17 T cell receptor beta chains from the same sample are listed, as sequenced in a study of breast tumors, draining lymph nodes, adjacent tissues. Samples came from axillary lymph nodes draining the breast cancer. TCRdb independently ran MiXCR on the multiplex PCR reads; one entry per CDR3 protein. The profile shows tens of thousands of distinct CDR3 sequences, under 25% of them singletons. Sequencing used axillary lymph node tissue. Source of these receptors: a female donor with breast cancer. Some clones in this sample may be carry-over from other donors' samples.

The table lists this clonotype with many counts. The chain has TRBV6-1 and TRBJ2-7; D remains ambiguous. CDR3 length: 13 residues. The V end was cut by 7 bases, the J end by 5 bases, with 15 bases between. The germline V gene encodes CDR1 MNHNS and CDR2 SASEGT. This CDR3 reads CASMRTAEDEQYF. DNA for the CDR3: TGTGCCAGCATGCGGACGGCCGAGGACGAGCAGTACTTC.

Many counts were recorded for this clonotype. The chain joins TRBV24-1 to TRBJ2-1, with 7 bases matching TRBD1. With 3 bases clipped from V and 6 bases from J, the junction kept 13 bases outside the gene matches. Germline assignment: CDR1 KGHDR and CDR2 SFDVKD. The CDR3 covers 17 residues. CDR3 region: CATSDPTGAQWGNEQFF. In DNA, the CDR3 is TGTGCCACCAGTGATCCCACAGGGGCCCAATGGGGCAATGAGCAGTTCTTC.

The chain links TRBV6-2 or TRBV6-3 to TRBJ2-7, with a weak D call TRBD1 (5 bases). This CDR3 spans 17 amino acids. In germline, CDR1 is MNHEY, CDR2 SVGEGT. V lost 4 bases to trimming and J lost 5 bases, with 24 bases between them. The CDR3 sequence: CASSCWSPLAGWHEQYF. CDR3 nucleotides: TGTGCCAGCAGTTGCTGGAGCCCTTTGGCAGGGTGGCACGAGCAGTACTTC.

In this sample, this clonotype turned up many times. The V gene is TRBV20-1, the J gene TRBJ2-1; TRBD2 aligns across 8 bases. V was clipped by 6 bases and J by 1 base; unmatched bases: 5. Germline CDR1 reads DFQATT; CDR2 reads SNEGSKA (reference sequence). The CDR3 spans 14 residues. DNA for the CDR3: TGCAGTGCACATGGACTAGCTTCCTACAATGAGCAGTTCTTC. Protein product: CSAHGLASYNEQFF.

This clonotype was observed at least ten times. The V call is TRBV5-1, the J call TRBJ2-2; no clear D gene. The germline gives CDR1 SGHRS, CDR2 YFSETQ. The CDR3 spans 15 residues. The V end was cut by 0 bases, the J end by 0 bases, with 6 bases between. The CDR3 is CASSLGPSNTGELFF. As DNA, the CDR3 is TGCGCCAGCAGCTTGGGACCTTCGAACACCGGGGAGCTGTTTTTT.

This clonotype was counted between two and nine times. The CDR3 DNA follows: TGTGCCAGCAGTTTTTTGCAGGGGGGTAATTCACCCCTCCACTTT. Translated, it gives CASSFLQGGNSPLHF. The chain joins TRBV12-3 or TRBV12-4 to TRBJ1-6, with 7 bases aligning to TRBD1. This CDR3 has 15 amino acids. V lost 3 bases, J lost 6 bases, and 5 bases stayed unmatched.

This clonotype was seen ten or more times. The chain recombines TRBV20-1 with TRBJ2-1, with TRBD2 identical over 9 bases. Germline loops: CDR1 DFQATT, CDR2 SNEGSKA (reference sequence). CDR3 length equals 14 residues. V shed 1 base and J 4 bases; nucleotides not matched to a gene: 2. As DNA, the CDR3 is TGCAGTGCTAGAGTAACTAGCGGGTACAATGAGCAGTTCTTC. Its protein product is CSARVTSGYNEQFF.

This clonotype came up many times. V usage is TRBV3-1 and J usage is TRBJ2-5; TRBD2 aligns across 7 bases. The ends lost 4 bases at V and 4 bases at J; junction bases unmatched: 9. Germline V lookup: CDR1 LGHDT, CDR2 YNNKEL (reference sequence). The CDR3 is 15 amino acids. The CDR3 DNA is TGTGCCAGCAGCCCTAATCCGGGAGGAGGAGAGACCCAGTACTTC. This gives the protein CASSPNPGGGETQYF.

This clonotype was detected ten times or more. The chain recombines TRBV6-1 with TRBJ1-2; TRBD1 might be the D (5 bases). V lost 7 bases and J lost 8, with 14 bases in between. Germline CDR1 reads MNHNS; CDR2 reads SASEGT. The length of the CDR3 is 12 residues. CDR3 amino acids: CASIGGELGYTF. In DNA, the CDR3 is TGTGCCAGCATAGGAGGGGAACTCGGCTACACCTTC.

This clonotype was seen ten or more times. The chain is built from TRBV5-1 and TRBJ2-2, with TRBD2 matching 9 bases. This CDR3 comprises 16 residues. Trimming at V came to 8 bases and at J to 0 bases, leaving 8 bases not matched to a gene. Germline CDR1 reads SGHRS; CDR2 reads YFSETQ. The CDR3 spells CASTVAGVPNTGELFF. The CDR3 DNA is TGCGCCAGTACCGTAGCGGGGGTACCGAACACCGGGGAGCTGTTTTTT.

Many counts were recorded for this clonotype. CDR3 in amino acids: CASSQQGYNEQFF. The CDR3 region has the DNA TGTGCCAGCAGCCAACAGGGGTACAATGAGCAGTTCTTC. V and J are TRBV9 and TRBJ2-1; 7 nucleotides line up with TRBD1. Germline CDR1 is SGDLS and CDR2 is YYNGEE. The CDR3 extends over 13 amino acids. Unmatched junction bases numbered 2, after V lost 4 bases and J lost 4 bases.

At least ten counts were recorded for this clonotype. This chain connects TRBV6-5 to TRBJ2-7, with D perhaps matching TRBD2 (5 bases). CDR3 length equals 15 residues. Germline CDR1 reads MNHEY; CDR2 reads SVGAGI. Trimming removed 0 bases from V and 4 bases from J, with 13 bases in between. CDR3 amino acids: CASSYSRADFYEQYF. The CDR3 DNA reads as TGTGCCAGCAGTTACTCCCGAGCGGACTTTTACGAGCAGTACTTC.

This clonotype was observed many times. The chain links TRBV6-6 to TRBJ2-1, with D uncertain. The germline V gene encodes CDR1 MNHNY and CDR2 SVGAGI (reference sequence). Between the trimmed V and J ends, which lost 7 bases and 6 bases, there was a span of 10 bases. CDR3 length: 12 residues. DNA of the CDR3: TGTGCCAGCACCATCGTAGGCAATGAGCAGTTCTTC. Translation gives CASTIVGNEQFF.

V is TRBV4-3 and J is TRBJ2-2; maybe TRBD2 (5 bases). CDR1 and CDR2 (germline): LGHNA, YSLEER. Trimming removed 0 bases from V and 6 bases from J, with 14 bases in between. This CDR3 has 16 amino acids. The CDR3, as DNA: TGCGCCAGCAGCCAAGAGACCCCACTAGTCCCCGGGGAGCTGTTTTTT. This encodes CASSQETPLVPGELFF.

This clonotype was seen many times. In DNA, the CDR3 is TGCAGTGCTAGAGACAGAATAGCGGGAGCCCCCTACAATGAGCAGTTCTTC. Amino acids: CSARDRIAGAPYNEQFF. The chain uses TRBV20-1 and TRBJ2-1; TRBD2 aligns across 9 bases. Germline loops: CDR1 DFQATT, CDR2 SNEGSKA (reference sequence). The CDR3 runs 17 residues. V shed 0 bases and J 2 bases; nucleotides not matched to a gene: 8.

This clonotype was counted many times. This chain joins TRBV11-2 and TRBJ1-3; TRBD1 matches 8 bases. The ends lost 1 base at V and 4 bases at J; junction bases unmatched: 6. The V gene's germline CDR1 is SGHAT and CDR2 FQNNGV. The CDR3 runs 16 residues. This CDR3 is CASSLGHRGIGNTIYF. CDR3 in DNA: TGTGCCAGCAGCTTAGGACACAGGGGGATCGGAAACACCATATATTTT.

This clonotype was observed many times. J is TRBJ2-5 and V is TRBV11-3; TRBD2 might be the D (6 bases). V was cut by 8 bases and J by 2 bases, with 6 bases left in between. Germline V gene sequence: CDR1 SGHNT, CDR2 YENEEA. This CDR3 has 11 residues. This chain's CDR3 is CASGTQETQYF. CDR3 in DNA: TGTGCCAGCGGGACTCAAGAGACCCAGTACTTC.